The sequence of this T cell receptor (beta chain) was determined in a study of blood T cell repertoires in COVID-19. This clone was observed a handful of times. The assay was immunoSEQ multiplex PCR, and TCRdb's table has in-frame clones only and misses some. The data hold about 59,000 clones, with 91% observed a single time. The sample comprised peripheral blood. This receptor was obtained from a human donor in a cohort sampled during active COVID-19.

Here the CDR3 DNA reads TGTGCCAGCAGCTATTTAGCGGGGGGGAACAATGAGCAGTTCTTC. It yields the protein CASSYLAGGNNEQFF. V gene TRBV7-3 combines with J gene TRBJ2-1; 11 nucleotides agree with TRBD2. The V and J ends lost 4 bases and 5 bases, in that order; junction bases with no gene match: 4. The germline CDR1 and CDR2 sequences are SGHTA and FQGTGA. There are 15 residues in the CDR3.